Sequencing of this TCR beta chain was carried out in a study of T-cell memory formation after mild COVID-19. For the study at large: Clusters were largely donor specific.

General study points: Clones from the second wave (peaking day 37) had unconfirmed SARS-CoV-2 specificity. From day 15 to 85, contracting clones were balanced between CD4 and CD8, whereas later expanders leaned toward CD4+.

The germline gives CDR1 SGDLS, CDR2 YYNGEE. V lost 3 bases, J lost 2 bases, and 9 bases stayed unmatched. This CDR3 is 16 amino acids long. This clonotype was recorded a few times. Its specificity is not known. Employing constant-segment primers, 5'RACE generated TCR alpha and TCR beta cDNA libraries bearing sample barcodes and UMIs. MiXCR, applied by TCRdb to the 5' RACE reads, yields one record per CDR3 protein. The sample shows more than 300,000 distinct CDR3 sequences, 14% of them seen only once. This receptor was obtained from a man in his late teens or twenties who had mild COVID-19 (a few samples of this study predate the infection). Cell type and time point are not known. The V call is TRBV9, the J call TRBJ2-3, with TRBD1 matching over 7 bases. Sample: PBMCs or a T cell subset sorted from them (not recorded which). The chain's CDR3 is CASSGPTGVVTDTQYF. CDR3 nucleotides: TGTGCCAGCAGCGGGCCCACAGGGGTGGTCACAGATACGCAGTATTTT.